This is a list of T cell receptor beta chains from one sample in a study of cytomegalovirus exposure and HLA in healthy donors. Repertoires were generated with immunoSEQ multiplex PCR, while TCRdb's copy carries only in-frame clones and drops some. The repertoire holds tens of thousands of clones, with about 97% as singletons. The sequencing input was PBMCs. These receptors were collected from a woman aged 18-29 years in good health and CMV-seropositive. Each CDR3 is given with its conserved first and last residue. A D gene is named only where the DNA matches it firmly. The size of a clone is reported for some rows only, either as once, few or many, or as a class for expanded clones.

cdr3_aa cdr3_nt j_call v_call clone_size d_call
CASSPPGDQPQHF TGTGCCAGCAGTCCGCCCGGGGATCAGCCCCAGCATTTT TRBJ1-5 TRBV28 . .
CSVVTGTYEQYF TGCAGCGTCGTGACAGGGACCTACGAGCAGTACTTC TRBJ2-7 TRBV29-1 . TRBD1
CASSARTGPAYGYTF TGTGCCAGCAGCGCACGGACAGGGCCAGCCTATGGCTACACCTTC TRBJ1-2 TRBV9 . TRBD1
CAISESTSGLYEQYF TGTGCCATCAGTGAGTCTACTAGCGGGCTCTACGAGCAGTACTTC TRBJ2-7 TRBV10-3 . TRBD2
CASSQDLASVSSYEQYF TGTGCCAGCAGCCAAGACTTGGCTAGCGTAAGCTCCTACGAGCAGTACTTC TRBJ2-7 TRBV4-2 . .
CASSYPRGANNYGYTF TGTGCCAGCAGTTACCCCAGGGGGGCTAATAACTATGGCTACACCTTC TRBJ1-2 TRBV28 . TRBD1
CASSLASGNQPQHF TGTGCCAGCAGCTTGGCTTCCGGCAATCAGCCCCAGCATTTT TRBJ1-5 TRBV5-5 . .
CAISDPATGGENYGYTF TGTGCCATCAGTGACCCTGCTACAGGGGGCGAGAACTATGGCTACACCTTC TRBJ1-2 TRBV10-3 . TRBD1
CASSYAGDQETQYF TGTGCCAGCAGTTACGCGGGGGACCAAGAGACCCAGTACTTC TRBJ2-5 TRBV6-5 once TRBD2
CALEGPWASGQETQYF TGTGCTTTGGAGGGGCCTTGGGCTAGCGGGCAAGAGACCCAGTACTTC TRBJ2-5 TRBV30 once TRBD2
CASSGTGVLNEKLFF TGTGCCAGCAGTGGGACAGGGGTCCTTAATGAAAAACTGTTTTTT TRBJ1-4 TRBV25-1 . TRBD1
CASSPIRRQGEGGYTF TGTGCCAGCTCACCAATACGAAGACAGGGAGAGGGTGGCTACACCTTC TRBJ1-2 TRBV18 . TRBD1
CASSVEGAEAYEQYF TGTGCCAGCAGCGTAGAGGGGGCCGAGGCCTACGAGCAGTACTTC TRBJ2-7 TRBV9 . TRBD1
CASSHPCQYLSNQPQHF TGTGCCAGCAGTCACCCCTGCCAGTACCTTAGCAATCAGCCCCAGCATTTT TRBJ1-5 TRBV6-7 . .
CASSETSGVSSYNEQFF TGTGCCAGCAGTGAAACTAGCGGGGTTAGCTCCTACAATGAGCAGTTCTTC TRBJ2-1 TRBV6-1 . TRBD2
CASSETHFRSYNEQFF TGTGCCAGCAGTGAGACTCATTTTCGCTCCTACAATGAGCAGTTCTTC TRBJ2-1 TRBV2 . .
CASSLKHHRGQNTEAFF TGCGCCAGCAGCCTCAAACATCACAGGGGACAGAACACTGAAGCTTTCTTT TRBJ1-1 TRBV23-1 . TRBD1
CASSLGGRYTDTQYF TGCGCCAGCAGCTTGGGCGGGAGGTACACAGATACGCAGTATTTT TRBJ2-3 TRBV5-1 . TRBD2
CASSPGTGNNQPQHF TGTGCCAGTAGTCCTGGTACAGGGAATAATCAGCCCCAGCATTTT TRBJ1-5 TRBV19 once .
CASSLGGGGIPAGDTQYF TGTGCCAGCAGCTTAGGAGGGGGCGGGATCCCCGCAGGAGATACGCAGTATTTT TRBJ2-3 TRBV11-2 . .
CSANRDTEAFF TGCAGTGCTAACAGGGACACTGAAGCTTTCTTT TRBJ1-1 TRBV20-1 . .
CASSPNRSTGELFF TGTGCCAGCTCACCAAACAGGAGCACCGGGGAGCTGTTTTTT TRBJ2-2 TRBV18 . .